The 24 T cell receptor beta chains below all came from one sample that was sequenced in a study of cytomegalovirus exposure and HLA in healthy donors. The PCR contained 60 Vbeta and 13 Jbeta primers. Clones were read by immunoSEQ multiplex PCR, and TCRdb kept only the in-frame ones, dropping some. The table includes 150,000 to 200,000 clones, 78% detected once. The sample was PBMCs. All receptors come from a woman aged 40 to 50 in good health and CMV-seropositive.

For this clone: A read error may produce the germline difference seen at one junction end. V gene TRBV7-9 combines with J gene TRBJ2-1; D gene uncertain. This CDR3 has 11 amino acids. Germline V lookup: CDR1 SEHNR, CDR2 FQNEAQ (reference sequence). The CDR3 DNA reads as TGTTCCAGCAGCTCAATGAATGAGCAGTTCTTC. Encoded protein: CSSSSMNEQFF.

The J gene is TRBJ1-1, the V gene TRBV19; 7 bases align to TRBD1. This CDR3 spans 15 amino acids. V trimming: 4 bases; J trimming: 5 bases; junction bases outside the gene matches: 10. From germline, CDR1 is LNHDA and CDR2 SQIVND (reference sequence). The CDR3 bases are TGTGCCAGTAGTAGCCGACAGGGTGGTAGGACTGAAGCTTTCTTT. Encoded protein: CASSSRQGGRTEAFF.

In the case of this clone: Sequence at one end of the junction differs from germline and may be a read error. The chain carries TRBV7-9 and TRBJ2-3, with TRBD1 matching 11 bases. The CDR3 length is 17 residues. The germline CDR1 and CDR2 sequences are SEHNR and FQNEAQ (reference sequence). In DNA, the CDR3 is TGTTCCAGCAGCACGCGTAGAGGACAGGGGGCTGGAGATACGCAGTATTTT. Translating it yields CSSSTRRGQGAGDTQYF.

The V and J genes are TRBV25-1 and TRBJ1-2; TRBD1 might be the D (5 bases). V lost 4 bases and J 3 bases, leaving 9 bases between the germline ends. The CDR3 extends over 13 amino acids. CDR1 and CDR2 from the germline V gene are MGHDK and SYGVNS. The CDR3 DNA reads as TGTGCCAGCAGTGGCAGGGTCCACTATGGCTACACCTTC. Translated: CASSGRVHYGYTF.

This clone has just one count. The gene calls are TRBV29-1 and TRBJ1-1; 7 bases match TRBD1. Trimming took 7 bases from V and 3 from J; bases not matched to a gene: 8. CDR1 is SQVTM, CDR2 ANQGSEA, per germline. This CDR3 region has 13 residues. The CDR3 DNA follows: TGCAGCGCTTCACAGGGGTTCGACACTGAAGCTTTCTTT. Translating it yields CSASQGFDTEAFF.

The chain joins TRBV27 to TRBJ2-1, with D perhaps TRBD1 (6 bases). Germline V gene sequence: CDR1 MNHEY, CDR2 SMNVEV (reference sequence). V lost 3 bases to trimming and J lost 9 bases, with 9 bases between them. The CDR3 loop spans 12 amino acids. The CDR3 DNA reads TGTGCCAGCAGTTTCAGGGGCGGTGAGCAGTTCTTC. Amino acids: CASSFRGGEQFF.

The chain carries TRBV7-2 and TRBJ2-5; 10 bases agree with TRBD2. The V segment lost 5 bases and the J segment 5 bases; nucleotides outside the gene matches: 8. The germline CDR1 and CDR2 sequences are SGHTA and FQGNSA. CDR3 length: 15 residues. The CDR3 sequence: CASSVGSAGGETQYF. The CDR3 DNA is TGTGCCAGCAGCGTCGGATCAGCGGGGGGGGAGACCCAGTACTTC.

This chain joins TRBV18 and TRBJ2-3; D is possibly TRBD2 (6 bases). The CDR3 extends over 15 amino acids. Trimming shortened V by 3 bases and J by 3 bases, and 13 bases separated the two germline ends. CDR1 is KGHSH, CDR2 LQKENI, per germline. The CDR3 is CASSPLSAGTDTQYF. DNA of the CDR3: TGTGCCAGCTCACCTCTGTCCGCGGGGACAGATACGCAGTATTTT. Complete variable domain (other parts from reference TRBV18 and TRBJ2-3): NAGVMQNPRHLVRRRGQEARLRCSPMKGHSHVYWYRQLPEEGLKFMVYLQKENIIDESGMPKERFSAEFPKEGPSILRIQQVVRGDSAAYFCASSPLSAGTDTQYFGPGTRLTVL.

This clone occurred a few times. The J gene is TRBJ1-2, the V gene TRBV25-1; tentatively, D is TRBD1 (5 bases). V lost 3 bases to trimming and J lost 1 base, with 9 bases between them. The CDR3 totals 14 residues. Germline-derived CDR1 and CDR2 are MGHDK and SYGVNS. Here the CDR3 DNA reads TGTGCCAGCAGTGACGGGGGGGGTAACTATGGCTACACCTTC. Translated, it gives CASSDGGGNYGYTF.

The chain combines TRBV4-1 with TRBJ1-4; the D gene is possibly TRBD1 (6 bases). CDR1 is MGHRA and CDR2 is YSYEKL in the germline V gene. The CDR3 totals 18 residues. Trimming left V 0 bases short and J 8 bases short, with 22 bases between. In DNA, the CDR3 is TGCGCCAGCAGCCAAGACTGGGACAACCCTAGGGAAGGGGAAAAACTGTTTTTT. Protein: CASSQDWDNPREGEKLFF.

This clone has a handful of counts. The gene calls are TRBV6-1 and TRBJ1-4; 9 nucleotides align to TRBD1. CDR1 MNHNS and CDR2 SASEGT come from the germline V gene. This CDR3 contains 14 residues. The J segment lost 2 bases and the V segment lost 8 bases, leaving 3 bases of the junction unmatched. CDR3 in amino acids: CASDRGGTNEKLFF. The CDR3 nucleotides are TGTGCCAGCGACAGGGGGGGTACTAATGAAAAACTGTTTTTT.

This chain uses TRBV27 with TRBJ1-2; no clear D gene. CDR3 size: 15 residues. CDR1 and CDR2 from the germline V gene are MNHEY and SMNVEV (reference sequence). V gave up 2 bases and J gave up 2 bases, with 12 bases separating them. CDR3 residues: CASSLGQMSNYGYTF. CDR3 DNA sequence: TGTGCCAGCAGTTTAGGCCAGATGTCAAACTATGGCTACACCTTC.

The chain couples TRBV28 to TRBJ1-1, with 11 bases lining up with TRBD1. This CDR3 is 16 amino acids long. CDR1 is MDHEN, CDR2 SYDVKM, per germline. V lost 8 bases and J lost 11; bases outside the gene matches: 19. The CDR3 loop is CASYQLRKGTGGNAFF. The CDR3 nucleotides read TGTGCCAGCTACCAGTTGAGGAAAGGGACAGGGGGAAATGCTTTCTTT.

Points on this clone: The junction differs from germline at one of its ends, possibly a read error. The DNA of the CDR3 is TGTTCCAGCAGCGGGAGTGGCTACACCTTC. This sequence encodes CSSSGSGYTF. The V and J genes are TRBV7-9 and TRBJ1-2; D ambiguous. CDR3 length: 10 residues. CDR1 is SEHNR, CDR2 FQNEAQ, per germline (reference sequence).

This rearrangement joins TRBV27 to TRBJ2-6; D might be TRBD1 (5 bases). Trimming pared 6 bases from V and 6 bases from J, leaving 6 bases between. Germline-derived CDR1 and CDR2 are MNHEY and SMNVEV (reference sequence). The CDR3 covers 12 residues. As DNA, the CDR3 is TGTGCCAGCAGGGGGCTGGCCAACGTCCTGACTTTC. This encodes CASRGLANVLTF.

The V and J genes are TRBV5-1 and TRBJ2-1, with D possibly being TRBD2 (5 bases). The CDR3 covers 13 residues. Between the trimmed V and J ends, which lost 0 bases and 8 bases, there was a span of 9 bases. Germline V CDR1 and CDR2: SGHRS, YFSETQ. CDR3 sequence: CASSLDDYHEQFF. The CDR3 DNA reads as TGCGCCAGCAGCTTGGACGACTATCATGAGCAGTTCTTC.

The V call is TRBV20-1, the J call TRBJ1-2; 7 positions agree with TRBD1. V was pared by 5 bases and J by 8 bases, with 5 bases of the junction left unmatched. The V gene's germline CDR1 is DFQATT and CDR2 SNEGSKA (reference sequence). The CDR3 contains 11 residues. CDR3 nucleotides: TGCAGTGCTTGGACAGGAGGGGGCTACACCTTC. Encoded protein: CSAWTGGGYTF.

The rearrangement links TRBV19 to TRBJ2-1, with D maybe TRBD2 (6 bases). The CDR3 sequence is 13 residues long. V dropped 6 bases and J dropped 9 bases, with 15 bases sitting between them. Germline CDR1 and CDR2: LNHDA and SQIVND (reference sequence). Here the CDR3 DNA reads TGTGCCAGTAGGCCGGGGGTGGGGGTTGAGCAGTTCTTC. Its protein is CASRPGVGVEQFF.

CDR3 coding DNA: TGTGCCAGTAGGCCCGGGACAGGGGTTCAGCCCCAGCATTTT. It specifies CASRPGTGVQPQHF. The V gene is TRBV19, the J gene TRBJ1-5, with 10 bases aligning to TRBD1. V was pared by 6 bases and J by 6 bases, with 5 bases of the junction left unmatched. The CDR3 spans 14 residues. CDR1 and CDR2 (germline): LNHDA, SQIVND (reference sequence).

This sequence joins TRBV19 and TRBJ1-2, with D maybe TRBD1 (6 bases). Germline CDR1 is LNHDA and CDR2 is SQIVND (reference sequence). The CDR3 spans 13 residues. Trimming removed 8 bases at V and 4 bases at J, with 14 bases between. CDR3 in amino acids: CASSWTDSYGYTF. The CDR3 DNA sequence: TGTGCCAGTTCTTGGACAGATTCCTATGGCTACACCTTC.

The chain couples TRBV29-1 to TRBJ1-1, with a weak D call TRBD1 (6 bases). This CDR3 has 12 residues. CDR1 SQVTM and CDR2 ANQGSEA come from the germline V gene. With 4 bases removed from V and 3 bases from J, the gap between germline ends came to 9 bases. This CDR3 is CSVGGGDTEAFF. CDR3 nucleotides: TGCAGCGTTGGGGGGGGCGACACTGAAGCTTTCTTT.

V usage is TRBV2 and J usage is TRBJ2-1; 7 bases align to TRBD2. Trimming at V came to 6 bases and at J to 3 bases, leaving 2 bases not matched to a gene. This CDR3 is built from 13 residues. CDR1 and CDR2 from the germline V gene are SNHLY and FYNNEI. The CDR3 bases are TGTGCCAGCAGGGGGAGGGACTACAATGAGCAGTTCTTC. It codes for CASRGRDYNEQFF.

The chain carries TRBV2 and TRBJ2-4; 9 positions match TRBD2. V was pared by 4 bases and J by 3 bases, with 4 bases of the junction left unmatched. In germline, CDR1 is SNHLY, CDR2 FYNNEI. This CDR3 is built from 15 residues. The chain's CDR3 is CASSVRGGDKNIQYF. The CDR3 DNA reads TGTGCCAGCAGTGTGCGGGGGGGTGACAAAAACATTCAGTACTTC.

This clone was counted a few times. The rearrangement joins TRBV7-6 to TRBJ2-1; 12 bases line up with TRBD2. Germline V gene sequence: CDR1 SGHVS, CDR2 FNYEAQ. This CDR3 comprises 16 residues. After removal of 5 bases from V and 10 bases from J, the junction contained 12 bases not matched to a gene. In nucleotides, the CDR3 is TGTGCCAGCAGCAAAACCCCTAGCGGGGGGGTCCGCGAGCAGTTCTTC. It encodes CASSKTPSGGVREQFF. The full variable domain, rest sourced from reference TRBV7-6 and TRBJ2-1, is GAGVSQSPRYKVTKRGQDVALRCDPISGHVSLYWYRQALGQGPEFLTYFNYEAQQDKSGLPNDRFSAERPEGSISTLTIQRTEQRDSAMYRCASSKTPSGGVREQFFGPGTRLTVL.